The source of this T cell receptor (beta chain) is a study of blood T cells in healthy people across ages. Study-level information: Roughly one uniquely barcoded beta molecule per two T cells was captured.

Then a second PCR, running roughly 6 to 12 cycles, was carried out with a sample-barcoded 5' primer and a J-beta primer mix. Each cDNA molecule carried a tag from a template-switch adaptor that contained 12 random nucleotides. One entry per CDR3 protein results from TCRdb running MiXCR on the 5' RACE reads. The repertoire has about 780,000 distinct CDR3 sequences, 60% to 80% of them found once; the top ten carry about 30%. With 5 bases clipped from V and 3 bases from J, the junction kept 5 bases outside the gene matches. The CDR3 spans 13 residues. The germline V gene has CDR1 SQVTM and CDR2 ANQGSEA. With each sample, at least 5 micrograms of total RNA were extracted.

The specimen sequenced was blood. This TCR was sampled from a man younger than 40 in good health. V gene TRBV29-1 combines with J gene TRBJ2-7; 9 positions match TRBD1. CDR3 nucleotide sequence: TGCAGCGTTACCGGGACAGGGTTCTACGAGCAGTACTTC. Its protein product is CSVTGTGFYEQYF.